This TCR beta chain derives from a study of T cell responses to AZD1222 COVID-19 vaccine. Points from the study as a whole: Repertoires were sampled only after the peak T cell response. It was only a handful of AZD1222 recipients who were seropositive at baseline.

As regards this clone: The target antigen is unknown.

This table comes from immunoSEQ multiplex PCR, and its TCRdb copy is limited to in-frame clones, with some not included. The sample holds 110,000 to 150,000 clones, 80% to 90% seen once. Germline V gene sequence: CDR1 MGHRA, CDR2 YSYEKL. V gave up 0 bases and J gave up 8 bases; unmatched junction bases: 12. The CDR3 has 16 residues. The TCR comes from an adult in good health. The starting material was peripheral blood, obtained on day 0 of AZD1222 vaccination. V and J are TRBV4-1 and TRBJ1-2; 7 bases match TRBD1. This CDR3 reads CASSQDALGDSRGYTF. For the CDR3, the DNA is TGCGCCAGCAGCCAAGATGCTCTGGGGGACAGCCGCGGCTACACCTTC.